The entry that follows covers one T cell receptor (beta chain) sequence. Its antigen remains unidentified. The CDR3 runs to 14 residues. The trim removed 10 bases at V and 4 bases at J, leaving 8 bases unmatched. The germline CDR1 and CDR2 sequences are MNHNY and SVGAGI (reference sequence). Profiling relied on immunoSEQ multiplex PCR, and the TCRdb table lists in-frame clones only, not all of them. The repertoire holds about 4,200 clones, with approximately 80% as singletons. The data were taken from a study of PD-1 blockade in classical Hodgkin lymphoma. Findings and limits, study-wide: At baseline, newly diagnosed patients reportedly showed less TCR diversity than healthy donors.

Time point here: newly diagnosed, previously untreated cHL patient sample. Through magnetic negative selection, CD8+ T cells were separated from PBMCs that had been thawed. The sample consisted of CD8+ T cells from blood. V gene TRBV6-6 combines with J gene TRBJ1-5, with 9 nucleotides matching TRBD1. The receptor's source is a human donor with classical Hodgkin lymphoma. The DNA for the CDR3 is TGTGCCACATCGGGACAGGGCCAGAATCAGCCCCAGCATTTT. It codes for CATSGQGQNQPQHF.